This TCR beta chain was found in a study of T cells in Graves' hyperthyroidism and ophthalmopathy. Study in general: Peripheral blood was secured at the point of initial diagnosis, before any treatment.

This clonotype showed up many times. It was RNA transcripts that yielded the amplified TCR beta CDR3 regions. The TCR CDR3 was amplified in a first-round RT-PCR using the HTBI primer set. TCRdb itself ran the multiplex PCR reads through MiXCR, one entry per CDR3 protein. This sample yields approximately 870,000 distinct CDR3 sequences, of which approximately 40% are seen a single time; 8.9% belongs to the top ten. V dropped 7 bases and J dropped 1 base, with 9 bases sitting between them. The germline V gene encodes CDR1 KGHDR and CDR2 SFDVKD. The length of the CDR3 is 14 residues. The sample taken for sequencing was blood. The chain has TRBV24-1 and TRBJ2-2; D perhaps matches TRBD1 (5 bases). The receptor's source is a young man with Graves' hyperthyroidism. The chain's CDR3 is CATRAGLNTGELFF. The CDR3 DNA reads TGTGCCACCAGAGCAGGGCTGAACACCGGGGAGCTGTTTTTT.